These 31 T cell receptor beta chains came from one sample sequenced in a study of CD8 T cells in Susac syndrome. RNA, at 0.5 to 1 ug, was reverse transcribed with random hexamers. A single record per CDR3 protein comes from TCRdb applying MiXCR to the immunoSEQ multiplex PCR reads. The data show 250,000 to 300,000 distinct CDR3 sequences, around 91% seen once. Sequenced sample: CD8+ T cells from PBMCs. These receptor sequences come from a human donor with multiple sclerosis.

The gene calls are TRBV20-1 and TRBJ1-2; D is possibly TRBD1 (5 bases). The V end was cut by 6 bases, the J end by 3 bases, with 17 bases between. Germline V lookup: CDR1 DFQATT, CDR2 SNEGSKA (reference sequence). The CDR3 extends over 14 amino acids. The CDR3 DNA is TGCAGTGCCACAATACCACTGGGGGACTATGGCTACACCTTC. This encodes CSATIPLGDYGYTF.

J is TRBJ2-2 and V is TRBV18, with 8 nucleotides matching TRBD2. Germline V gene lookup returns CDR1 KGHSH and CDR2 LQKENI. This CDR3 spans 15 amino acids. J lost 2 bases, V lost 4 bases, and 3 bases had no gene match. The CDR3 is CASSRTSSNTGELFF. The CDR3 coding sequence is TGTGCCAGCTCACGGACTAGCAGTAACACCGGGGAGCTGTTTTTT.

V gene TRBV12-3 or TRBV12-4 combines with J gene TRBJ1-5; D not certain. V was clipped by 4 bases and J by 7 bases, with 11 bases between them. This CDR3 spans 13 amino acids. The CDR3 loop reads CASSSGLLQPQHF. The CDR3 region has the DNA TGTGCCAGCAGTTCGGGCCTTCTCCAGCCCCAGCATTTT.

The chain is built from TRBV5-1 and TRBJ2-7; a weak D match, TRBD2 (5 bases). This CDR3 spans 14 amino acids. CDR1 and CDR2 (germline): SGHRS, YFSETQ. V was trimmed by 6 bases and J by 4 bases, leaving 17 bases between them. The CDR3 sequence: CASKIGPRGYEQYF. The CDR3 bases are TGCGCCAGCAAGATCGGGCCTAGAGGGTACGAGCAGTACTTC.

This chain's CDR3 is CASSLIREVHQPQHF. CDR3 sequence (DNA): TGTGCCAGCAGTTTAATCAGGGAGGTCCATCAGCCCCAGCATTTT. This chain joins TRBV28 and TRBJ1-5, with D tentatively TRBD1 (5 bases). Germline V gene data show CDR1 as MDHEN and CDR2 as SYDVKM. Between the trimmed V and J ends, which lost 2 bases and 5 bases, there was a span of 13 bases. CDR3 size: 15 residues. The variable domain in full, with the rest retrieved from reference TRBV28 and TRBJ1-5, is DVKVTQSSRYLVKRTGEKVFLECVQDMDHENMFWYRQDPGLGLRLIYFSYDVKMKEKGDIPEGYSVSREKKERFSLILESASTNQTSMYLCASSLIREVHQPQHFGDGTRLSIL.

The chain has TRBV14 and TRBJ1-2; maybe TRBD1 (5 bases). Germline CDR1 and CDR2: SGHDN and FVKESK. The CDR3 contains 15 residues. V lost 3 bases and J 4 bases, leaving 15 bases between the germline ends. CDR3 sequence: CASSQSPGTSYGYTF. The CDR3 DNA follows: TGTGCCAGCAGCCAGAGTCCAGGGACTAGCTATGGCTACACCTTC.

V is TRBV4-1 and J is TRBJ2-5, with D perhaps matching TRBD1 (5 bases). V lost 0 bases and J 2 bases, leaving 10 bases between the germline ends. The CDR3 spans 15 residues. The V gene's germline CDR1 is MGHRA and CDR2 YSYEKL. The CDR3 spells CASSQDLTVQETQYF. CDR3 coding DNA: TGCGCCAGCAGCCAAGATTTGACAGTTCAAGAGACCCAGTACTTC.

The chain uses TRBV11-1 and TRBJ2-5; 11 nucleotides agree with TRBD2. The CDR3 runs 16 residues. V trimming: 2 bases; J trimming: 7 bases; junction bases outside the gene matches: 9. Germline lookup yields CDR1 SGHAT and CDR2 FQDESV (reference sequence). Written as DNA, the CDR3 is TGTGCCAGCAGCTTAATACTAGCGGGGGATCTCGGGACCCAGTACTTC. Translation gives CASSLILAGDLGTQYF.

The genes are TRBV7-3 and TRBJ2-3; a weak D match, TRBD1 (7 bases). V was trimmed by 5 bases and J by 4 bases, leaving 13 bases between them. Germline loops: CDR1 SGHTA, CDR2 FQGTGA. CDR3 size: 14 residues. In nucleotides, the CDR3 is TGTGCCAGCAGCGCCACAGGGGAGGCAGATACGCAGTATTTT. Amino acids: CASSATGEADTQYF.

The CDR3 coding sequence is TGTGCCAGCAGTTTCCCAGAGAACTATGGCTACACCTTC. The encoded protein is CASSFPENYGYTF. This chain uses TRBV28 with TRBJ1-2; D is unresolved. V was shortened by 3 bases and J by 2 bases, with 7 bases between the two germline ends. In germline, CDR1 is MDHEN, CDR2 SYDVKM. The CDR3 consists of 13 residues.

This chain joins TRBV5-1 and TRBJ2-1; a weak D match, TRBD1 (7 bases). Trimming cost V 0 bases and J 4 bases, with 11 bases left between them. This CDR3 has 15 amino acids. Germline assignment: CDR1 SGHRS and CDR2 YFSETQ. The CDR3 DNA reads TGCGCCAGCAGCTTGGATCAGGGGGGTTACAATGAGCAGTTCTTC. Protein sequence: CASSLDQGGYNEQFF.

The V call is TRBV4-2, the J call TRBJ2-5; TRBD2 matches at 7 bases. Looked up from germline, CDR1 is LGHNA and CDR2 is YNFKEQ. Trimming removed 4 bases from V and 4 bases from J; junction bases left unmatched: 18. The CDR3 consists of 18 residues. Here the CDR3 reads CASSRGPGRLAEIETQYF. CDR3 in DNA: TGTGCCAGCAGCCGAGGACCGGGTCGGCTAGCGGAAATAGAGACCCAGTACTTC.

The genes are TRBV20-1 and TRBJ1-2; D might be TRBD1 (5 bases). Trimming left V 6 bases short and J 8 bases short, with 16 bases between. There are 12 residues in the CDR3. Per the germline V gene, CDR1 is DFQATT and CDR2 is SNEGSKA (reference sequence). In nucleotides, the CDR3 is TGCAGTGCCACTGGGACTCCGTGGGGCTACACCTTC. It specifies CSATGTPWGYTF.

The CDR3: CASSLRDRGLRFPISPLHF. CDR3 sequence (DNA): TGTGCCAGCAGCCTCCGGGACAGGGGGCTGCGTTTCCCGATTTCACCCCTCCACTTT. The rearrangement joins TRBV11-3 to TRBJ1-6; 12 bases agree with TRBD1. The ends lost 5 bases at V and 9 bases at J; junction bases unmatched: 17. Germline V gene data show CDR1 as SGHNT and CDR2 as YENEEA. This CDR3 contains 19 residues.

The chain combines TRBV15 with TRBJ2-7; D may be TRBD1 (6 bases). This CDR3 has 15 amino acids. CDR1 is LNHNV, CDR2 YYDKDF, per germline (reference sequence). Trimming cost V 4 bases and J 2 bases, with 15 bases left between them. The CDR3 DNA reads TGTGCCACCAGCACAGACAGGCGAACCCCCTACGAGCAGTACTTC. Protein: CATSTDRRTPYEQYF.

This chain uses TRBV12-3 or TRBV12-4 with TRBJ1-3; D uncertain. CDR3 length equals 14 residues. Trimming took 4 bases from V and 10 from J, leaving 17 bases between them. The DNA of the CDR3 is TGTGCCAGCAGTTCCGGCCTCAGGAAAGGTACCATATATTTT. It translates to CASSSGLRKGTIYF.

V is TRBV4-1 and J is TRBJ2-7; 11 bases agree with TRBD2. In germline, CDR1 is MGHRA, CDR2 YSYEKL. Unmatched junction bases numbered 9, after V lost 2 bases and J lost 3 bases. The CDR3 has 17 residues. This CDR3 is CASSQSPGLAAYYEQYF. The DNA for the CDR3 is TGCGCCAGCAGCCAATCCCCGGGACTAGCGGCTTACTACGAGCAGTACTTC.

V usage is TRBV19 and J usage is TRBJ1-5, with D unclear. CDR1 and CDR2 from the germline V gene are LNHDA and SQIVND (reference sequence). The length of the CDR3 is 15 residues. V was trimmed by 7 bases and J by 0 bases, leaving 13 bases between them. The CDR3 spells CASTDRNYSNQPQHF. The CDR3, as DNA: TGTGCCAGTACAGATCGGAATTATAGCAATCAGCCCCAGCATTTT.

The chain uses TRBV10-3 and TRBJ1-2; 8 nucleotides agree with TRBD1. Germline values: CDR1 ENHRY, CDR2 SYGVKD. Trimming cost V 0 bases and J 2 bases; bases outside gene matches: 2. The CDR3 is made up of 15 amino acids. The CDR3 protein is CAISESRDRNYGYTF. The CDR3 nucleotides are TGTGCCATCAGTGAGTCGAGGGACAGGAACTATGGCTACACCTTC.

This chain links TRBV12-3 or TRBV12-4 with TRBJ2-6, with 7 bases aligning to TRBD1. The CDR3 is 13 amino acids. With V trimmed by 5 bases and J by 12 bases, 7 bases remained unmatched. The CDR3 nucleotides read TGTGCCAGCAGTCTTGACAGGGAAGGCGTCCTGACTTTC. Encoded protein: CASSLDREGVLTF.

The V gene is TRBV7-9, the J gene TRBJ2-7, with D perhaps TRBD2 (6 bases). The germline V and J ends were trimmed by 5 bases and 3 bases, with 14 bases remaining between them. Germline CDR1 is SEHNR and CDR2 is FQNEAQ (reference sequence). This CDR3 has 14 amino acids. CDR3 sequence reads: CASSAPMGGYEQYF. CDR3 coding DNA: TGTGCCAGCAGCGCTCCGATGGGGGGCTACGAGCAGTACTTC.

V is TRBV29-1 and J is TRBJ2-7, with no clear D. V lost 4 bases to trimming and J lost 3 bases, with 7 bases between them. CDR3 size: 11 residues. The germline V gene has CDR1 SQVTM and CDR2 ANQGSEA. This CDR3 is CSVVTSYEQYF. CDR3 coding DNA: TGCAGCGTTGTAACAAGCTACGAGCAGTACTTC.

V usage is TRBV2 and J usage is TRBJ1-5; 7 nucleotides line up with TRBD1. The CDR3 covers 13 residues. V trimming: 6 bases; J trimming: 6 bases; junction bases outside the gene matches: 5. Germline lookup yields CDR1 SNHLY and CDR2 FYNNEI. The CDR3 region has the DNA TGTGCCAGCAGGACAGGGATCGGTCAGCCCCAGCATTTT. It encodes CASRTGIGQPQHF.

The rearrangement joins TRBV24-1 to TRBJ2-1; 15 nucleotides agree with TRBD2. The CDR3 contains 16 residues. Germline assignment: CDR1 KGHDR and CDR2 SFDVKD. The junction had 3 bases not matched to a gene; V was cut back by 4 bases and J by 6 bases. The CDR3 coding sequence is TGTGCCACCAGTGACCCGGGACTAGCGGGAGGCAATGAGCAGTTCTTC. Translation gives CATSDPGLAGGNEQFF.

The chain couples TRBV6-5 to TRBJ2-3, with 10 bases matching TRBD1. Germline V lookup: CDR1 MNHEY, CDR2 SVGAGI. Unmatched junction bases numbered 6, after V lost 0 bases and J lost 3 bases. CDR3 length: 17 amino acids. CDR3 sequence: CASSYSRQGAPTDTQYF. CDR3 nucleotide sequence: TGTGCCAGCAGTTACTCGCGACAGGGGGCACCAACAGATACGCAGTATTTT.

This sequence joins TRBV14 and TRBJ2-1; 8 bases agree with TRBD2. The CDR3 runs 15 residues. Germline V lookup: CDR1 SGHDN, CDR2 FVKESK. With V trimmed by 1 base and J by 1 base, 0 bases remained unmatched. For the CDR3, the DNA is TGTGCCAGCAGCCAAGTAGCGGGATCCTACAATGAGCAGTTCTTC. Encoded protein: CASSQVAGSYNEQFF. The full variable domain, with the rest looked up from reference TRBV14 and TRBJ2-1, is EAGVTQFPSHSVIEKGQTVTLRCDPISGHDNLYWYRRVMGKEIKFLLHFVKESKQDESGMPNNRFLAERTGGTYSTLKVQPAELEDSGVYFCASSQVAGSYNEQFFGPGTRLTVL.

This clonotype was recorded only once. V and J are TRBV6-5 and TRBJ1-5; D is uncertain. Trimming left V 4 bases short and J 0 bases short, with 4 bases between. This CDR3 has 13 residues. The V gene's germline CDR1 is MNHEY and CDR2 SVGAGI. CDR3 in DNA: TGTGCCAGCAGTTCAAGTAGCAATCAGCCCCAGCATTTT. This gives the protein CASSSSSNQPQHF.

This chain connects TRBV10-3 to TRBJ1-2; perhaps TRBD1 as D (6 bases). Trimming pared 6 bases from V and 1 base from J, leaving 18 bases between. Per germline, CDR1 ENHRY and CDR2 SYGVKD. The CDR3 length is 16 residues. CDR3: CAIRHTKGTSNYGYTF. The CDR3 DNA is TGTGCCATCAGACACACAAAAGGGACAAGTAACTATGGCTACACCTTC.

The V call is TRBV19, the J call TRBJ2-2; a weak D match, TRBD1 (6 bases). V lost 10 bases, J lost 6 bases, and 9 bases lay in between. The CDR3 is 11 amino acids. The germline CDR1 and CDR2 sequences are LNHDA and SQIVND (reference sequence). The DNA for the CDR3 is TGTGCCACAACAGGGCCCGGGGAGCTGTTTTTT. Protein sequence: CATTGPGELFF.

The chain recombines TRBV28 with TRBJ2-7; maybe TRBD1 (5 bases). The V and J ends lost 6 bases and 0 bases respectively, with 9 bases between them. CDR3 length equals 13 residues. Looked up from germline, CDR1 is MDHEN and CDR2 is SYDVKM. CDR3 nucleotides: TGTGCCAGCAGACCTGGACACTCCTACGAGCAGTACTTC. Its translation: CASRPGHSYEQYF.

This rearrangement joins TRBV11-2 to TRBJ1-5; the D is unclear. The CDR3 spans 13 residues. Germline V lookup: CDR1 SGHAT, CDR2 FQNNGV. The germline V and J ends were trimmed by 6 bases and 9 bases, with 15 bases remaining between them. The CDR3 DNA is TGTGCCAGCAGTCGGGCCTCCCTAGGGCCCCAGCATTTT. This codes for CASSRASLGPQHF.